These 32 T cell receptor beta chains share one sample of origin, sequenced in a study of T cell changes during pregnancy in multiple sclerosis. Sequencing was performed with immunoSEQ multiplex PCR; in TCRdb, only in-frame clones are kept and a portion is missing. The top ten clones hold around 0.5% of a sample with roughly 40,000 clones, roughly 91% of them seen once. The source material was CD4+ T cells from peripheral blood mononuclear cells, sampled in the first trimester of pregnancy. The receptors shown here come from a female donor with multiple sclerosis, enrolled in a pregnancy study.

The rearrangement links TRBV27 to TRBJ2-1, with TRBD2 as a possible D gene (6 bases). CDR1 and CDR2 from the germline V gene are MNHEY and SMNVEV (reference sequence). This CDR3 contains 16 residues. V lost 5 bases and J 0 bases, leaving 14 bases between the germline ends. The CDR3 nucleotides are TGTGCCAGCAGTCCCGCCGGGAGTCACTCCTACAATGAGCAGTTCTTC. Its protein product is CASSPAGSHSYNEQFF.

The chain is built from TRBV4-2 and TRBJ2-7, with D possibly being TRBD1 (6 bases). Trimming took off 2 bases at V and 6 bases at J, with 26 bases between the two ends. CDR3 size: 18 residues. Germline V CDR1 and CDR2: LGHNA, YNFKEQ. In DNA form, the CDR3 reads TGTGCCAGCAGCCAACTCTTAGCCTGGAACAGGGCGATTGGCGAGCAGTACTTC. Its protein is CASSQLLAWNRAIGEQYF.

The gene calls are TRBV7-8 and TRBJ2-6, with a possible D match to TRBD1 (6 bases). The length of the CDR3 is 19 residues. The germline gives CDR1 SGHVS, CDR2 FQNEAQ. V was pared by 4 bases and J by 4 bases, with 23 bases between. This CDR3 is CASSSNRDIASLGANVLTF. The CDR3 DNA follows: TGTGCCAGCAGCTCGAACCGGGACATAGCGTCTCTCGGGGCCAACGTCCTGACTTTC.

The CDR3 DNA follows: TGTGCCAGCAGCTACTTACCGACAGGGGGAGATGGCTACACCTTC. This encodes CASSYLPTGGDGYTF. This sequence joins TRBV2 and TRBJ1-2; 9 bases line up with TRBD1. The V gene end was trimmed by 6 bases and the J gene end by 6 bases; junction bases not matched to a gene: 11. This CDR3 contains 15 residues. From germline, CDR1 is SNHLY and CDR2 FYNNEI.

The gene calls are TRBV30 and TRBJ2-3; D may be TRBD2 (6 bases). This CDR3 is built from 11 residues. V dropped 2 bases and J dropped 6 bases, with 6 bases sitting between them. The germline CDR1 and CDR2 sequences are GTSNPN and SVGIG (reference sequence). Here the CDR3 reads CAWSRGDTQYF. The CDR3, as DNA: TGTGCCTGGAGTCGGGGGGATACGCAGTATTTT.

The gene calls are TRBV2 and TRBJ1-1, with unresolved D. The CDR3 covers 15 residues. CDR1 is SNHLY, CDR2 FYNNEI, per germline. Trimming took 3 bases from V and 2 from J, leaving 13 bases between them. The CDR3, as DNA: TGTGCCAGCAGTGACGAATCGGTAAAAAACACTGAAGCTTTCTTT. Residues: CASSDESVKNTEAFF.

The V call is TRBV6-5, the J call TRBJ1-2, with TRBD1 identical over 7 bases. Germline V gene data show CDR1 as MNHEY and CDR2 as SVGAGI. This CDR3 region has 16 residues. After removal of 2 bases from V and 6 bases from J, the junction contained 12 bases not matched to a gene. The CDR3 here is CASSYSALGTVNGYTF. CDR3 nucleotide sequence: TGTGCCAGCAGTTACAGCGCCTTGGGGACAGTCAATGGCTACACCTTC.

This chain uses TRBV4-3 with TRBJ1-2; D not certain. CDR3 size: 14 residues. The germline gives CDR1 LGHNA, CDR2 YSLEER. With 0 bases removed from V and 0 bases from J, the gap between germline ends came to 5 bases. The CDR3 nucleotides are TGCGCCAGCAGCCAAGATCAGACTAACTATGGCTACACCTTC. Its translation is CASSQDQTNYGYTF.

This clone was detected only once. The rearrangement joins TRBV19 to TRBJ1-5, with a possible D match to TRBD1 (5 bases). CDR1 LNHDA and CDR2 SQIVND come from the germline V gene (reference sequence). There are 14 residues in the CDR3. Trimming left V 5 bases short and J 5 bases short, with 13 bases between. CDR3 sequence (DNA): TGTGCCAGTAGTCCGAGACAGCCGGATCAGCCCCAGCATTTT. Protein product: CASSPRQPDQPQHF.

The gene calls are TRBV29-1 and TRBJ2-5, with 7 bases lining up with TRBD1. Germline CDR1 reads SQVTM; CDR2 reads ANQGSEA. The trim removed 4 bases at V and 1 base at J, leaving 6 bases unmatched. CDR3 length: 14 residues. CDR3 in DNA: TGCAGCGTTGGCAGGCCAGGGGGCCAAGAGACCCAGTACTTC. Residues: CSVGRPGGQETQYF.

The V call is TRBV15, the J call TRBJ2-7, with D tentatively TRBD1 (6 bases). Per the germline V gene, CDR1 is LNHNV and CDR2 is YYDKDF (reference sequence). The CDR3 totals 14 residues. Trimming pared 0 bases from V and 6 bases from J, leaving 12 bases between. CDR3 in DNA: TGTGCCACCAGCAGAGACCATACAGGGACCGAGCAGTACTTC. The encoded protein is CATSRDHTGTEQYF.

The chain links TRBV19 to TRBJ1-3; D is undetermined. Trimming removed 6 bases at V and 0 bases at J, with 12 bases between. Germline CDR1 reads LNHDA; CDR2 reads SQIVND (reference sequence). The CDR3 is made up of 15 amino acids. Written as DNA, the CDR3 is TGTGCCAGTAGGATGCGACATCACTCTGGAAACACCATATATTTT. Residues: CASRMRHHSGNTIYF.

The chain carries TRBV27 and TRBJ2-3, with TRBD2 identical over 8 bases. The CDR3 runs to 16 residues. V trimming: 6 bases; J trimming: 12 bases; junction bases outside the gene matches: 20. Germline lookup yields CDR1 MNHEY and CDR2 SMNVEV (reference sequence). The CDR3 spells CASSSSATGGLGTQYF. CDR3 in DNA: TGTGCCAGCAGCTCCTCAGCCACGGGAGGGCTTGGGACCCAGTATTTT.

The genes are TRBV18 and TRBJ1-5; 7 bases align to TRBD1. Germline V gene data show CDR1 as KGHSH and CDR2 as LQKENI. Unmatched junction bases numbered 8, after V lost 3 bases and J lost 0 bases. This CDR3 spans 17 amino acids. Here the CDR3 DNA reads TGTGCCAGCTCACCTCTTGGGACAGCTAATAGCAATCAGCCCCAGCATTTT. Translated, it gives CASSPLGTANSNQPQHF. Combining the CDR3 with reference TRBV18 and TRBJ1-5 gives the whole variable domain NAGVMQNPRHLVRRRGQEARLRCSPMKGHSHVYWYRQLPEEGLKFMVYLQKENIIDESGMPKERFSAEFPKEGPSILRIQQVVRGDSAAYFCASSPLGTANSNQPQHFGDGTRLSIL.

This clone was observed once. V usage is TRBV5-1 and J usage is TRBJ2-7; 9 nucleotides align to TRBD1. Germline V gene sequence: CDR1 SGHRS, CDR2 YFSETQ. V trimming: 4 bases; J trimming: 3 bases; junction bases outside the gene matches: 5. The CDR3 totals 14 residues. CDR3 nucleotide sequence: TGCGCCAGCAGCCCCCGGGACAGGGACTACGAGCAGTACTTC. Translated, it gives CASSPRDRDYEQYF. Looking up the rest from reference TRBV5-1 and TRBJ2-7 gives the full variable domain: KAGVTQTPRYLIKTRGQQVTLSCSPISGHRSVSWYQQTPGQGLQFLFEYFSETQRNKGNFPGRFSGRQFSNSRSEMNVSTLELGDSALYLCASSPRDRDYEQYFGPGTRLTVT.

This chain joins TRBV5-5 and TRBJ1-1, with D unclear. Trimming pared 4 bases from V and 0 bases from J, leaving 10 bases between. The germline CDR1 and CDR2 sequences are SGHKS and YYEKEE (reference sequence). There are 14 residues in the CDR3. The CDR3 bases are TGTGCCAGCAGCCGACTAACAGTGAACACTGAAGCTTTCTTT. Translated: CASSRLTVNTEAFF.

The chain joins TRBV5-8 to TRBJ2-7; 8 nucleotides line up with TRBD1. J was trimmed by 2 bases and V by 3 bases; bases with no gene match: 4. Germline CDR1 SGHTS, CDR2 YDEGEE. The CDR3 is 14 residues long. CDR3: CASSSWTGTYEQYF. Written as DNA, the CDR3 is TGTGCCAGCAGCTCATGGACAGGGACCTACGAGCAGTACTTC. Combining the CDR3 with reference TRBV5-8 and TRBJ2-7 gives the whole variable domain EAGVTQSPTHLIKTRGQQATLRCSPISGHTSVYWYQQALGLGLQFLLWYDEGEERNRGNFPPRFSGRQFPNYSSELNVNALELEDSALYLCASSSWTGTYEQYFGPGTRLTVT.

The J gene is TRBJ2-7, the V gene TRBV27; 11 nucleotides agree with TRBD2. The trim removed 2 bases at V and 6 bases at J, leaving 3 bases unmatched. This CDR3 is 14 amino acids long. Germline values: CDR1 MNHEY, CDR2 SMNVEV (reference sequence). The CDR3 coding sequence is TGTGCCAGCAGTTTAAGGCTAGCGGGAGGCGAGCAGTACTTC. Residues: CASSLRLAGGEQYF.

V and J are TRBV2 and TRBJ2-1; 9 bases agree with TRBD2. Germline V gene data show CDR1 as SNHLY and CDR2 as FYNNEI. The CDR3 consists of 17 residues. V shed 5 bases, J shed 6 bases, and the junction held 14 bases outside the gene matches. The CDR3 sequence is CASSPREAGGPGNEQFF. The CDR3 DNA reads as TGTGCCAGCAGTCCCCGAGAGGCGGGAGGGCCGGGCAATGAGCAGTTCTTC.

The rearrangement joins TRBV6-1 to TRBJ1-1; 7 nucleotides line up with TRBD1. CDR3 length: 15 amino acids. Germline V gene lookup returns CDR1 MNHNS and CDR2 SASEGT. The V segment lost 4 bases and the J segment 1 base; nucleotides outside the gene matches: 6. CDR3 DNA: TGTGCCAGCAGTGTAGAGGGGGCCAGGAACACTGAAGCTTTCTTT. It codes for CASSVEGARNTEAFF.

The CDR3 DNA sequence: TGTGCCAGCAGTGTGGGCGGGATTTTTAACATTCAGTACTTC. Its translation: CASSVGGIFNIQYF. J is TRBJ2-4 and V is TRBV6-1; weak D call: TRBD2 (6 bases). The CDR3 is 14 residues long. Looked up from germline, CDR1 is MNHNS and CDR2 is SASEGT. V gave up 4 bases and J gave up 7 bases, with 14 bases separating them.

This chain uses TRBV30 with TRBJ1-2, with a tentative D call TRBD1 (5 bases). V lost 0 bases and J 6 bases, leaving 17 bases between the germline ends. CDR3 size: 15 residues. Germline CDR1 is GTSNPN and CDR2 is SVGIG (reference sequence). This chain's CDR3 is CAWSVPQFGGDGYTF. CDR3 DNA sequence: TGTGCCTGGAGTGTACCCCAATTTGGGGGGGATGGCTACACCTTC.

This chain joins TRBV5-1 and TRBJ1-4; 10 nucleotides match TRBD1. Trimming cost V 4 bases and J 6 bases; bases outside gene matches: 6. Germline loops: CDR1 SGHRS, CDR2 YFSETQ. This CDR3 comprises 15 residues. The CDR3 region is CASSPGTGVYEKLFF. The CDR3 bases are TGCGCCAGCAGCCCCGGGACAGGGGTTTATGAAAAACTGTTTTTT. Combining the CDR3 with reference TRBV5-1 and TRBJ1-4 gives the whole variable domain KAGVTQTPRYLIKTRGQQVTLSCSPISGHRSVSWYQQTPGQGLQFLFEYFSETQRNKGNFPGRFSGRQFSNSRSEMNVSTLELGDSALYLCASSPGTGVYEKLFFGSGTQLSVL.

This chain joins TRBV18 and TRBJ2-1; 7 bases agree with TRBD2. The CDR3 sequence is 17 residues long. Germline lookup yields CDR1 KGHSH and CDR2 LQKENI. V was pared by 1 base and J by 0 bases, with 6 bases of the junction left unmatched. CDR3 nucleotides: TGTGCCAGCTCACCACGGGCTAGCGGATTCTCCTACAATGAGCAGTTCTTC. Translation: CASSPRASGFSYNEQFF.

In its sample, this clone was seen once. The rearrangement uses TRBV7-2 and TRBJ2-7; D call uncertain. Germline V gene sequence: CDR1 SGHTA, CDR2 FQGNSA. CDR3 size: 14 residues. Trimming removed 1 base at V and 3 bases at J, with 10 bases between. In DNA form, the CDR3 reads TGTGCCAGCAGCTTAGTGGGCAGTTTCTACGAGCAGTACTTC. Translated, it gives CASSLVGSFYEQYF.

The V call is TRBV2, the J call TRBJ2-1, with 9 bases matching TRBD2. CDR1 SNHLY and CDR2 FYNNEI come from the germline V gene. CDR3 size: 16 residues. V trimming: 6 bases; J trimming: 4 bases; junction bases outside the gene matches: 10. This chain's CDR3 is CASRDLGTSIYNEQFF. Written as DNA, the CDR3 is TGTGCCAGCAGGGATCTCGGGACTAGCATTTACAATGAGCAGTTCTTC.

This chain connects TRBV27 to TRBJ2-1; D is possibly TRBD2 (5 bases). The CDR3 runs 15 residues. In germline, CDR1 is MNHEY, CDR2 SMNVEV (reference sequence). V was cut by 5 bases and J by 2 bases, with 13 bases left in between. CDR3 coding DNA: TGTGCCAGCAGTCCCCTCCGGGGAACCTACAATGAGCAGTTCTTC. Protein sequence: CASSPLRGTYNEQFF.

V is TRBV28 and J is TRBJ2-1; D possibly corresponds to TRBD2 (5 bases). Germline CDR1 is MDHEN and CDR2 is SYDVKM. The CDR3 runs to 19 residues. The ends were cut back, 3 bases at V and 0 bases at J, with 21 bases in the middle. This CDR3 is CASSLGASPTYYSYNEQFF. CDR3 nucleotide sequence: TGTGCCAGCAGTTTGGGCGCTAGCCCCACGTACTACTCCTACAATGAGCAGTTCTTC.

The rearrangement links TRBV29-1 to TRBJ1-1; D might be TRBD1 (5 bases). The V end lost 7 bases, the J end lost 0 bases, and 24 bases lay between the germline ends. The CDR3 totals 17 residues. Per germline, CDR1 SQVTM and CDR2 ANQGSEA. DNA of the CDR3: TGCAGCGAGAAAGGGGCCCAAAGCCAGGGCCTGAACACTGAAGCTTTCTTT. It codes for CSEKGAQSQGLNTEAFF.

The V call is TRBV6-1, the J call TRBJ2-5; possible D gene TRBD2, 6 bases. The germline CDR1 and CDR2 sequences are MNHNS and SASEGT. This CDR3 is built from 10 residues. The V gene lost 11 bases and the J gene lost 4 bases, with 8 bases spanning the gap. The CDR3 is CAGGRETQYF. The DNA of the CDR3 is TGTGCCGGAGGGAGAGAGACCCAGTACTTC.

The chain employs TRBV7-6 and TRBJ2-3; D is uncertain. Per the germline V gene, CDR1 is SGHVS and CDR2 is FNYEAQ. The CDR3 has 14 residues. With 4 bases removed from V and 1 base from J, the gap between germline ends came to 9 bases. CDR3 coding DNA: TGTGCCAGCAGCTCTCGACTGCGCACAGATACGCAGTATTTT. This sequence encodes CASSSRLRTDTQYF.

The chain links TRBV27 to TRBJ2-7, with a tentative D call TRBD2 (5 bases). Deletions cut 0 bases from V and 4 bases from J, with 13 bases between. The V gene's germline CDR1 is MNHEY and CDR2 SMNVEV (reference sequence). The CDR3 is made up of 15 amino acids. Here the CDR3 DNA reads TGTGCCAGCAGTTTATCGTCGGGGAACGCTTACGAGCAGTACTTC. This sequence encodes CASSLSSGNAYEQYF.